What follows is one T cell receptor (beta chain) and its context. Antigen unknown. It was with 60 Vbeta and 13 Jbeta primers that the PCR ran. Produced via immunoSEQ multiplex PCR; TCRdb's table is partial and in-frame only. The data show some 130,000 clones, 80% seen once. Trimming removed 1 base from V and 0 bases from J, with 7 bases in between. The germline gives CDR1 SGHRS, CDR2 YFSETQ. This CDR3 has 14 residues. This sample is drawn from a study of cytomegalovirus exposure and HLA in healthy donors. Likely unrecorded immune exposures existed in these nominally healthy donors. Study conclusions and caveats: Several V segments, TRBV6-2 and TRBV6-3 among them, could not be told apart and were dropped.

This chain connects TRBV5-1 to TRBJ1-1; D unclear. What was sequenced was PBMCs. The source of this sequence is a middle-aged woman in good health and CMV-seronegative. The CDR3 nucleotides read TGCGCCAGCAGCTTGACAGCTATGAACACTGAAGCTTTCTTT. This codes for CASSLTAMNTEAFF.